One TCR beta chain is described in this entry. As yet, its antigen is unknown. The data originate from a study of human thymus T cells. The CDR3 contains 14 residues. In germline, CDR1 is MDHEN, CDR2 SYDVKM. V lost 6 bases to trimming and J lost 0 bases, with 9 bases between them. During corrective heart surgery, resections were taken, and the thymus tissue came from them. Donation was from healthy Finnish infants who were having corrective surgery that addressed congenital heart defects. The study, taken as a whole, reports: A high degree of thymic repertoire overlap among unrelated individuals was reported in related research. Across thymic and blood repertoires, the usage of V and J genes appeared to be biased.

Method: immunoSEQ multiplex PCR; TCRdb's copy keeps in-frame clones and lacks some. The sample contains around 120,000 clones, around 94% of which appear only once. Sequencing input: thymus tissue. The sequence came from a boy under two years old with a congenital heart defect but otherwise immunologically healthy. V gene TRBV28 combines with J gene TRBJ1-5, with TRBD1 as a possible D gene (6 bases). CDR3: CASSRTVSNQPQHF. The DNA of the CDR3 is TGTGCCAGCAGCCGGACAGTTAGCAATCAGCCCCAGCATTTT.